This section outlines one T cell receptor (beta chain) sequence together with its context. This clone was seen only a few times. No cognate antigen has been identified for it. Per-base quality was not reported, and no clone a single base away is much larger than it. The entry originates in a study of blood T cell repertoires in COVID-19 (dated by TCRdb to the early 2020s). Regarding the study in general: Collaborator samples came from the United States, Italy and Spain and covered acute and convalescent phases of COVID-19. The material from the prospective study consisted of cDNA or gDNA derived from T cells, B-cell-depleted T cells, or PBMCs. Deeply sampled blood TCRbeta repertoires from subjects exposed to, actively infected with, or recovered from COVID-19 were included in the dataset. The repertoires were made available in a free public database intended to serve as a resource for research on the immune response to SARS-CoV-2. Samples came from the ongoing ImmuneRACE study (first 160 participants) plus 1,254 subjects from 6 global collaborators. Nearly every sample came with metadata listing a de-identified subject ID, COVID-19 status, age in years and sex. HLA class I and class II types, where available, came from metadata supplied by the sample provider rather than from assay-based typing.

From a lookup of the germline V gene (reference sequence), CDR1 and CDR2 are MNHEY and SMNVEV. The junction carries 15 bases between V and J, which are trimmed by 6 bases and 0 bases respectively. The CDR3 measures 15 amino acids from cysteine to phenylalanine. The DNA shown is the 45-base CDR3, in frame from base 1. Collaborating institutions collected whole blood in K2EDTA tubes following their own protocols. For TCRbeta analysis, collaborators shipped samples in one of three forms: frozen whole blood, isolated PBMCs, or DNA extracted from either of those sample types. Overall study results and their limits: The amount of clinical and demographic metadata varied by source and participant and was provided uncurated.

The immunoSEQ Assay, a bias-controlled multiplex PCR, was used to amplify TCRbeta CDR3 regions from genomic DNA. Per the authors' processing: The number of nucleated cells in each sample was estimated by amplification of reference gene primers within the assay. To quantify the absolute abundance of each unique TCRbeta CDR3 rearrangement, sequence reads were collapsed and filtered. For each sample, productive Simpson clonality was calculated by taking the square root of Simpson's diversity index across productive rearrangements. TCRdb took over this immuneACCESS table, retaining in-frame rearrangements with V and J assigned. Such tables are incomplete; in checked studies, under half of the missing clones stem from an unresolved V gene, and the remainder is unexplained. The V and J calls and clone size are taken from that table; D and trimming were inferred from the DNA. Recorded for this sample are about 150,000 clones; about 80% of them occurred a single time. 16% of the sample is taken by the ten largest.

Sequences were obtained from peripheral blood. The chain employs TRBV27 and TRBJ2-7; possibly the D gene is TRBD2, per 7 matching bases. This TCR was recovered from a man aged 45-65 years with acute or convalescent COVID-19. The CDR3 is CASSSVRGASYEQYF. At the DNA level, the sequence is TGTGCCAGCAGCTCCGTCCGGGGGGCCTCCTACGAGCAGTACTTC.